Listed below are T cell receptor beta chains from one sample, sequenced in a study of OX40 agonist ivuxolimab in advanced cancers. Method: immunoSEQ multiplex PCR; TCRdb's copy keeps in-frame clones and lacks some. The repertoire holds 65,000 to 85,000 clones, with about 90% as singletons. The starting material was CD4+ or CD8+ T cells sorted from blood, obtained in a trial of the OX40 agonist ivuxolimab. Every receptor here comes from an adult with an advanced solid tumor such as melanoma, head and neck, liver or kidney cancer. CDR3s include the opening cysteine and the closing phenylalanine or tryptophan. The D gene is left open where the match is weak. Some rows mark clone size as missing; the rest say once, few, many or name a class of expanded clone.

TGTGCCTGGAGTGCCGGACTAGCGGACTACAATGAGCAGTTCTTC,CAWSAGLADYNEQFF,TRBD2,TRBV30,TRBJ2-1,once
TGTGCCAGCAGTTCCGAGTGGAATGAGCAGTTCTTC,CASSSEWNEQFF,.,TRBV6-5,TRBJ2-1,.
TGCGCCAGCAGCTTAATACCAGACTCCTACAATGAGCAGTTCTTC,CASSLIPDSYNEQFF,.,TRBV5-1,TRBJ2-1,.
TGTGCCAGCAGCCTGAAGGATGGGGAGCTGTTTTTT,CASSLKDGELFF,.,TRBV11-3,TRBJ2-2,.
TGTGCCAGCAGCCAGACGGGGACAGGGGGCCAGAACACTGAAGCTTTCTTT,CASSQTGTGGQNTEAFF,TRBD1,TRBV4-2,TRBJ1-1,.
TGTGCCAGTAGTATAAAGCGGGAGACAAGCGAGCAGTACTTC,CASSIKRETSEQYF,TRBD2,TRBV19,TRBJ2-7,.
TGTGCCAGCAGCTTGGATTATGGCTACACCTTC,CASSLDYGYTF,.,TRBV5-6,TRBJ1-2,.
TGTGCCAGCAGCTTATCTTCAAGAGATACGCAGTATTTT,CASSLSSRDTQYF,.,TRBV7-2,TRBJ2-3,few
TGTGCCAGCAGTGAGGCAAGGGGGCGGAATGAAAAACTGTTTTTT,CASSEARGRNEKLFF,TRBD1,TRBV6-1,TRBJ1-4,.
TGTGCCAGCAGTTCATTCTGGGACAGCACCTACGAGCAGTACTTC,CASSSFWDSTYEQYF,TRBD1,TRBV6-1,TRBJ2-7,few
TGTGCCAGCAGCTTAGCGGGGGTGGGCTCCTACGAGCAGTACTTC,CASSLAGVGSYEQYF,.,TRBV7-2,TRBJ2-7,.
TGCGCCAGCAGCTTGGGTGGGGGTTTCATTCAGTACTTC,CASSLGGGFIQYF,.,TRBV5-1,TRBJ2-4,.
TGTGCCAGCAGCCTTACTAGCGGGGGGGCAGGTGAGCAGTTCTTC,CASSLTSGGAGEQFF,TRBD2,TRBV4-2,TRBJ2-1,.
TGTGCCAGCAGTCCCATTTGGAACTCTGGGGCCAACGTCCTGACTTTC,CASSPIWNSGANVLTF,.,TRBV28,TRBJ2-6,.
TGTGCCAGCAGCTTGCTTAGCGGGGGGGGATACAATGAGCAGTTCTTC,CASSLLSGGGYNEQFF,TRBD2,TRBV5-4,TRBJ2-1,.
TGTGCCAGCAGCACTCTAGCGGGAGGCACAGATACGCAGTATTTT,CASSTLAGGTDTQYF,TRBD2,TRBV9,TRBJ2-3,.
TGCAGCGCCGGCGAACCCTTGAACACTGAAGCTTTCTTT,CSAGEPLNTEAFF,.,TRBV29-1,TRBJ1-1,.
TGTGCCAGCAGAAGCACCCATAGCGGGAGGGGTTGGTACATTCAGTACTTC,CASRSTHSGRGWYIQYF,TRBD2,TRBV28,TRBJ2-4,.
TGCGCCAGCGGTGGGGGCGGGGGTAACAATGAGCAGTTCTTC,CASGGGGGNNEQFF,.,TRBV5-1,TRBJ2-1,.
TGTGCCAGCAGTTTAGGGCCGGGTCAGGGTTCGAATGAGCAGTTCTTC,CASSLGPGQGSNEQFF,.,TRBV27,TRBJ2-1,few
TGTGCCAGTAGTATCCGCCCCACCGGGGAGCTGTTTTTT,CASSIRPTGELFF,.,TRBV19,TRBJ2-2,.
TGTGCCAGCAGCAAACGACCGCAAGAAGAGACCCAGTACTTC,CASSKRPQEETQYF,.,TRBV21-1,TRBJ2-5,.
TGCAGCGTTGAAAGGGGGACAGGGGGGTATGCAGATACGCAGTATTTT,CSVERGTGGYADTQYF,TRBD1,TRBV29-1,TRBJ2-3,.
TGTGCCAGCAGCGCCAGGATGAACACTGAAGCTTTCTTT,CASSARMNTEAFF,.,TRBV9,TRBJ1-1,.
TGTGCCAGCAGCATTGCTAGCGGGGGGTACAATGAGCAGTTCTTC,CASSIASGGYNEQFF,TRBD2,TRBV9,TRBJ2-1,.
TGTGCCAGCAGCGGCGGTGCGGGGACGCGGGCAGATACGCAGTATTTT,CASSGGAGTRADTQYF,.,TRBV13,TRBJ2-3,once
TGTGCCAACTCCCCGATGGGGATTGAGCAGTTCTTC,CANSPMGIEQFF,.,TRBV18,TRBJ2-1,.
TGTGCCAGCAGGCCGTCCGCTGCAGATACGCAGTATTTT,CASRPSAADTQYF,.,TRBV6-1,TRBJ2-3,.
TGCGCCAGCAGCTCTAGACTAGCGGGAGAGCCCTACGAGCAGTACTTC,CASSSRLAGEPYEQYF,TRBD2,TRBV5-1,TRBJ2-7,.
TGTGCCAGCAGCTCTATACAGGGCTACGAGCAGTACTTC,CASSSIQGYEQYF,.,TRBV9,TRBJ2-7,.
TGCGCCAGCAGCATAGGGACTAGCGGGGGCACCGGGGAGCTGTTTTTT,CASSIGTSGGTGELFF,TRBD2,TRBV5-1,TRBJ2-2,.
TGTGCCAGCAGTTTATCTGGGGGCCCCTACAATGAGCAGTTCTTC,CASSLSGGPYNEQFF,.,TRBV28,TRBJ2-1,.
TGTGCCACCAGCAGAGATGCCGGGACGGCTCGGCGCTACACCTTC,CATSRDAGTARRYTF,.,TRBV15,TRBJ1-2,.